The entry below gives a single T cell receptor (beta chain) sequence along with its context. This sample stems from a study of blood T cell repertoires in COVID-19. Study-level background: Some COVID-19 samples were acute and others convalescent; all came from the United States, Italy and Spain. T cells, B-cell-depleted T cells, or PBMCs supplied cDNA or gDNA.

Trimming left V 0 bases short and J 3 bases short, with 9 bases between. CDR1 is SGHRS and CDR2 is YFSETQ in the germline V gene. The CDR3 consists of 15 residues. In the original processing: From reference gene primer amplification, estimates of nucleated cell counts were derived. The protocol was immunoSEQ multiplex PCR, while the TCRdb copy is restricted to in-frame clones and leaves out a portion. That table gives V, J and clone size, and the DNA gave D and trimming. The repertoire consists of 150,000 to 200,000 clones, with 88% occurring once and the leading ten covering approximately 4.5%. The TCR comes from a human donor in a cohort sampled during active COVID-19. The V and J genes are TRBV5-1 and TRBJ2-2; TRBD1 is a possible D gene (5 bases). Input material: peripheral blood. The DNA for the CDR3 is TGCGCCAGCAGCTTGGCAGGGTGGGACACCGGGGAGCTGTTTTTT. Amino acids: CASSLAGWDTGELFF.